The following is a T cell receptor (beta chain) sequence with its context. The target of this receptor is not known. No clone much larger than this one lies a single base away; base qualities are absent. These data belong to a study of CD8 T cells in Susac syndrome (dated by TCRdb to about 2019). About the investigation overall: Among the Susac syndrome patients who were sequenced, clinically active disease was present in six and clinical remission was observed in fewer than 10. At blood withdrawal, Susac syndrome patients were therapy-naive, treated with corticosteroids (with IVIg additionally given to some), or treated with IVIg alone. The study used repertoire sequencing to test whether antigen drove CD8+ T cell activation and differentiation in Susac syndrome. Findings and caveats that apply to the study as a whole: The number of individuals in the TCR sequencing and HLA analysis was recognized as being relatively small. In the CD4+ T cell repertoire of Susac syndrome patients, clonal expansion was not detected.

RNA was extracted using the RNeasy kit, and about 0.45 to 1 ug of the RNA was reverse transcribed with random hexamers. The immunoSEQ multiplex PCR assay, covering 54 Vbeta and 13 Jbeta segments, was used to amplify TCR beta CDR3 regions. PCR amplification bias was corrected using a synthetic template baseline for primer optimization and computational correction. As for the original processing: Reads were assigned to V, D and J genes according to IMGT and analyzed in immunoSEQ Analyzer, with only productive sequences retained. Clonality was computed as one minus Shannon entropy normalized by log2 of the number of productive unique sequences. For each patient and control, public and private clones were evaluated within the 100 most prevalent clones. Clones were defined as Susac-specific if absent from the healthy and MS cohorts, from some 1,000 published viral clones and from other ImmuneACCESS disease sequences. Through fastp at Q25 and MiXCR, TCRdb rebuilt clones from the public reads, retaining in-frame beta chains. Entries that share a CDR3 protein sequence are merged under the most common genes and DNA. The V and J calls follow TCRdb's processing rather than the paper's. Within this sample are about 94,000 distinct CDR3 sequences, with about 95% of them counted one time only. About 0.28% of the sample is in the top ten clones.

From V the trimming removes 10 bases and from J it removes 3 bases, while the gene matches leave 10 bases of the junction unaccounted for. The CDR3 numbers 15 residues from cysteine through phenylalanine. Only the CDR3 DNA is retained, 45 bases long and in frame from the first base. CDR1 ENHRY and CDR2 SYGVKD are derived from the germline V gene. Peripheral blood CD8+ and CD4+ T cells from healthy donors, Susac syndrome patients and multiple sclerosis patients were profiled using high-throughput TCR beta sequencing. Recently defined diagnostic criteria for definite or probable disease were met by the Susac syndrome patients. CD8+ TEMRA cells were enriched by FACS, while bulk CD8+ and CD4+ T cells were purified by magnetic negative isolation. Blood was drawn into EDTA tubes, processed within 24 hours, and PBMCs were isolated by density gradient centrifugation. PBMCs intended for TCR sequencing were frozen in liquid nitrogen and were later thawed in a 37 degrees C water bath. Purity of sorted or isolated CD4+, CD8+ and CD8+ TEMRA cells was at least 90%.

The TCR was taken from a human donor with Susac syndrome. In this chain, TRBV10-3 is recombined with TRBJ2-2; 8 bases in the middle match TRBD2. Material for sequencing was CD4+ T cells from PBMCs. The sequenced DNA: TGTGCCACCCGTTTCAGCGGGGGAGACACCGGGGAGCTGTTTTTT. Its amino acids are CATRFSGGDTGELFF.